The present entry profiles one T cell receptor (beta chain) with its context. There are many counts of this clonotype. What this receptor recognizes is not known. One base away there is no much larger clone; base qualities are not given. Reading the germline V gene gives CDR1 SQVTM and CDR2 ANQGSEA. V and J lose 8 bases and 2 bases, and a span of 15 bases separates them. The CDR3 has 13 amino acids, counting the end cysteine and phenylalanine. Of all the DNA, just the CDR3 is kept, 39 bases in frame from base 1. The sample's treatment or condition, from its label and the paper: allogeneic hematopoietic cell transplantation with graft depleted of TCRalphabeta T cells and CD19 B cells. The transplant recipients were children given TCRalphabeta/CD19-depleted allogeneic hematopoietic cell grafts. The record originates from a study of T-cell reconstitution after alpha-beta-depleted transplantation in children (dated by TCRdb to between 2015 and 2016). About the study as a whole: Using TCR repertoire profiling, the study followed T-cell immune reconstitution in a quantitative way in children after TCRalphabeta/CD19-depleted allogeneic hematopoietic cell transplantation.

Results and caveats for the whole study, not just this receptor: In some patients, the high TCRbeta diversity seen at day 60 was put down to recipient T cells and intrathymic progenitors that had survived conditioning. Apparently early alphabetaT-cell count recovery about two months after transplant reportedly relied on only several hundred rapidly expanded clones derived from non-depleted graft cells. Over the following months the frequencies of hyperexpanded clones went down, and after one year T-cell counts and TCRbeta diversity were mostly credited to newly produced T cells.

Libraries were prepared through PCR. Sequencing relied on an Illumina HiSeq 2500. TCR libraries were prepared with molecular barcoding, using unique molecular identifiers to normalize TCRbeta repertoire quantification. Starting from the raw public reads, TCRdb applied fastp trimming at Q25, assembled clones with MiXCR and retained in-frame beta chains. Each entry is one CDR3 protein sequence, shown with its most common DNA and genes. The sample table shows around 240,000 distinct CDR3 sequences, and 6.5% to 10% are seen once. The top ten constitute roughly 6% of the sample. The rearrangement joined TRBV29-1 to TRBJ1-1; tentative D gene TRBD1, with 5 bases matching. The clonotype originates from a male patient between 5 and 17 years old who had a stem cell transplant for acute lymphoblastic leukemia, so the T cells may come from the graft donor. This specimen consisted of PBMCs, mostly from graft donor cells, obtained 180 days after TCRalphabeta/CD19-depleted stem cell transplant. The CDR3 loop reads CSSGGGGNTEAFF. The sequenced DNA: TGCAGCTCTGGGGGGGGTGGAAACACTGAAGCTTTCTTT.